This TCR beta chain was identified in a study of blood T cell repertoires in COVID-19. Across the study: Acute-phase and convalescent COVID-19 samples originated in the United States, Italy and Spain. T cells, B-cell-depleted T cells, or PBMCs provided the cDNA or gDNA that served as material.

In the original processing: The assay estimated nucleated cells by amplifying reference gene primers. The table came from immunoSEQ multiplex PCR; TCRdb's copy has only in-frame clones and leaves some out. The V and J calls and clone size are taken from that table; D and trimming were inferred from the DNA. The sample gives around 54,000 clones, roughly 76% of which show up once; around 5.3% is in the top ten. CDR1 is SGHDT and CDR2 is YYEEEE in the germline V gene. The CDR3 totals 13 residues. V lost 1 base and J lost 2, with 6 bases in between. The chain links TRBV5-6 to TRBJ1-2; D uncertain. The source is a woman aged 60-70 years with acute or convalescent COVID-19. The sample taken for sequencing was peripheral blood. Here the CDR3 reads CASSLSGNYGYTF. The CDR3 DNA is TGTGCCAGCAGCTTGTCGGGGAACTATGGCTACACCTTC.